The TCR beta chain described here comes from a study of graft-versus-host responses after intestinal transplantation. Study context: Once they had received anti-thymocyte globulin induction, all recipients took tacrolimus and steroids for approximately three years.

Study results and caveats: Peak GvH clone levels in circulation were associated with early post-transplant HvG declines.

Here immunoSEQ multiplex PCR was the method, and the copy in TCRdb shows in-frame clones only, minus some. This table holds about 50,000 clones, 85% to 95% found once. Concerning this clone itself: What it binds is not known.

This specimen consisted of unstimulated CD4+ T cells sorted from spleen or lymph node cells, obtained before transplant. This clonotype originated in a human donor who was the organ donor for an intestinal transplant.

In nucleotides, the CDR3 is TGCGCCAGCAGCCCCCGGGACAGGGGGCTCGGAAACTATGGCTACACCTTC. Protein sequence: CASSPRDRGLGNYGYTF. The chain joins TRBV5-1 to TRBJ1-2; 12 nucleotides line up with TRBD1. CDR3 length: 17 amino acids. V was clipped by 4 bases and J by 2 bases; unmatched bases: 9. Germline V gives CDR1 SGHRS, CDR2 YFSETQ. The full variable domain, its missing parts supplied by reference TRBV5-1 and TRBJ1-2, is KAGVTQTPRYLIKTRGQQVTLSCSPISGHRSVSWYQQTPGQGLQFLFEYFSETQRNKGNFPGRFSGRQFSNSRSEMNVSTLELGDSALYLCASSPRDRGLGNYGYTFGSGTRLTVV.